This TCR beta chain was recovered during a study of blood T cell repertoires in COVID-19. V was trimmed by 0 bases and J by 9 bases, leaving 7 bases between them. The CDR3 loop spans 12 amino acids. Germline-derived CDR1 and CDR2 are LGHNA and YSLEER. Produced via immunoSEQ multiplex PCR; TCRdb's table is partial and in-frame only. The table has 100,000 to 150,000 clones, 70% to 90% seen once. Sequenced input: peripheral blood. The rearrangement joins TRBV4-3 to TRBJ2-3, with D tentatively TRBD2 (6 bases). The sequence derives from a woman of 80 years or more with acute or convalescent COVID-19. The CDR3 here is CASSQEGGTQYF. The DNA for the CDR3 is TGCGCCAGCAGCCAAGAAGGAGGGACGCAGTATTTT.